This T cell receptor beta chain was identified in a study of HIV-infected patients and healthy controls. Study results and limitations: HIV+ repertoires were severely depleted of MAIT alpha-chain CDR3s, unlike healthy controls. Approximately three months of therapy was arguably too brief to observe immune reconstitution in treated samples. Healthy controls shared more CDR3 sequences between individuals than HIV-infected patients did.

Roughly three months, about 14 weeks, into antiretroviral therapy, follow-up blood was collected. Whole blood was used without fractionation, so all unsorted peripheral T cells were included. cDNA was made from 500 ng RNA using alpha and beta constant primers. Each of the alpha and beta chains got its own library through chain-specific third strand synthesis with indices. All rearrangements within a chain used one primer pair; cDNA molecules carried barcodes. TCRdb ran MiXCR on the 5' RACE reads and lists one entry per CDR3 protein. The sample contains some 20,000 distinct CDR3 sequences, 8% to 10% of which appear only once. This CDR3 is built from 12 residues. The germline V and J ends were trimmed by 1 base and 7 bases, with 7 bases remaining between them. CDR1 and CDR2 from the germline V gene are SEHNR and FQNEAQ (reference sequence). The sample holds many counts of this clonotype. Its target is unknown.

The V gene is TRBV7-9, the J gene TRBJ1-1; no clear D gene. Sequenced here: blood, sampled during antiretroviral therapy. The origin of this receptor is an adult with HIV infection. The CDR3 region is CASSLVGNEAFF. DNA of the CDR3: TGTGCCAGCAGCTTAGTTGGCAATGAAGCTTTCTTT.